This TCR beta chain was identified during a study of beta chain features in type 1 diabetes. Findings and caveats of the study: Within each of all four CD4+ subsets, Type 1 diabetes patients had TCRB CDR3s that were moderately but significantly shorter.

Expressed TCRB transcripts got sequenced, as all isolated RNA was reverse transcribed. TCRdb keeps only in-frame clones here, not all; method: immunoSEQ multiplex PCR. Among 600,000 to 700,000 clones listed, under 15% were seen once. Purities in excess of 98% were seen in all sorted populations. Trimming shortened V by 1 base and J by 10 bases, and 9 bases separated the two germline ends. The CDR3 length is 12 residues. CDR1 is SGHTA, CDR2 FQGNSA, per germline. This clone has more than one count but fewer than ten. Its antigen is as yet unknown. This receptor was obtained from a man under 40 with type 1 diabetes. Sequenced: naive CD4+ T cells from blood. V and J are TRBV7-2 and TRBJ2-3; D remains unclear. CDR3 loop: CASSLGWTPQYF. The CDR3 DNA reads TGTGCCAGCAGCTTAGGTTGGACGCCGCAGTATTTT.